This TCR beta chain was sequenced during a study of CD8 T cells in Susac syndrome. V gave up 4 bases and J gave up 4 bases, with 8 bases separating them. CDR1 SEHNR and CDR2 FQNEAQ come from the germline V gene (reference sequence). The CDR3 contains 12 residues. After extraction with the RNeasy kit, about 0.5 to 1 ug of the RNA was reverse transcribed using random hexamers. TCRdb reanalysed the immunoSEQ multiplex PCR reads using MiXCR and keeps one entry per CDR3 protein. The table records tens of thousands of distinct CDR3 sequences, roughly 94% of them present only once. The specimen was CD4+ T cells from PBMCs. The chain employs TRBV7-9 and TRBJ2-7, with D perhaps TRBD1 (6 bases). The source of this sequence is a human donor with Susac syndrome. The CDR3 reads CASSSQGYEQYF. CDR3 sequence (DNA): TGTGCCAGCAGCTCACAGGGATACGAGCAGTACTTC.